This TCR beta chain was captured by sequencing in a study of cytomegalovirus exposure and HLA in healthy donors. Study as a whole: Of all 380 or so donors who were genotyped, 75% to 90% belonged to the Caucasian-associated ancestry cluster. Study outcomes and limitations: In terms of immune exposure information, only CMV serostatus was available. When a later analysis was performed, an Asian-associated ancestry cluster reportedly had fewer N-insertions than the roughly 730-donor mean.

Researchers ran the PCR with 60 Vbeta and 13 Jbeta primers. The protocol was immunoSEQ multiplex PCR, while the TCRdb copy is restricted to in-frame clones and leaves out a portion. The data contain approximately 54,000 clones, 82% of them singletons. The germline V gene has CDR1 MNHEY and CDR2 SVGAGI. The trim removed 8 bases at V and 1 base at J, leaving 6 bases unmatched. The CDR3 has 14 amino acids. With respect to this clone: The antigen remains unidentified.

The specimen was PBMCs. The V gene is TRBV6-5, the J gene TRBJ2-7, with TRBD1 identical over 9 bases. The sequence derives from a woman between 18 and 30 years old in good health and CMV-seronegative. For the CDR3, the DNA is TGTGCCAGCTGGCGAGACAGGGGGTCCTACGAGCAGTACTTC. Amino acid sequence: CASWRDRGSYEQYF.